The 28 T cell receptor beta chains in this list originate from one sample, sequenced in a study of graft-versus-host responses after intestinal transplantation. Their antigens remain unidentified. Assay used: immunoSEQ multiplex PCR; TCRdb lists only in-frame clones, some missing. Among tens of thousands of clones listed, approximately 95% were seen once. This sample comprised unstimulated CD8+ T cells sorted from spleen or lymph node cells, obtained before transplant. These receptors came from a human donor who was the organ donor for an intestinal transplant.

CDR3 sequence: CASNNYNSPLHF. As DNA, the CDR3 is TGTGCCAGCAACAACTATAATTCACCCCTCCACTTT. V and J are TRBV6-1 and TRBJ1-6, with D hard to call. Trimming removed 7 bases at V and 3 bases at J, with 4 bases between. The CDR3 length is 12 residues. The germline V gene encodes CDR1 MNHNS and CDR2 SASEGT.

The chain recombines TRBV6-1 with TRBJ2-7, with D unclear. The germline V gene encodes CDR1 MNHNS and CDR2 SASEGT. The CDR3 loop spans 10 amino acids. V lost 10 bases to trimming and J lost 3 bases, with 7 bases between them. In nucleotides, the CDR3 is TGTGCCACTAGGGACTACGAGCAGTACTTC. This gives the protein CATRDYEQYF.

The chain carries TRBV10-3 and TRBJ2-7; D is possibly TRBD1 (5 bases). Germline values: CDR1 ENHRY, CDR2 SYGVKD. The V end was cut by 10 bases, the J end by 2 bases, with 21 bases between. CDR3 length: 15 amino acids. CDR3 residues: CATQGATRAPYEQYF. In DNA form, the CDR3 reads TGTGCCACCCAAGGGGCAACAAGGGCCCCCTACGAGCAGTACTTC.

CDR3 coding DNA: TGTGCCACCGGGACAGCCTACGAGCAGTACTTC. Protein: CATGTAYEQYF. This sequence joins TRBV10-3 and TRBJ2-7; TRBD1 aligns across 7 bases. The germline V gene encodes CDR1 ENHRY and CDR2 SYGVKD. V lost 10 bases to trimming and J lost 2 bases; unmatched junction nucleotides: 2. This CDR3 comprises 11 residues.

This clone was picked up one time. This chain connects TRBV27 to TRBJ2-5; 10 nucleotides agree with TRBD1. Trimming cost V 5 bases and J 3 bases; bases outside gene matches: 15. The CDR3 totals 18 residues. Germline V gene sequence: CDR1 MNHEY, CDR2 SMNVEV (reference sequence). The chain's CDR3 is CASSGSTGGAFGEETQYF. The CDR3 bases are TGTGCCAGCAGTGGTTCGACAGGGGGCGCTTTCGGGGAAGAGACCCAGTACTTC.

The chain joins TRBV7-9 to TRBJ1-2; D is unclear. The CDR3 contains 13 residues. V lost 4 bases, J lost 1 base, and 7 bases lay in between. From germline, CDR1 is SEHNR and CDR2 FQNEAQ (reference sequence). Written as DNA, the CDR3 is TGTGCCAGCAGCTCCGGTCTTAACTATGGCTACACCTTC. Encoded protein: CASSSGLNYGYTF.

This sequence joins TRBV19 and TRBJ1-2; D remains unclear. This CDR3 has 13 residues. Germline CDR1 and CDR2: LNHDA and SQIVND (reference sequence). With 5 bases removed from V and 2 bases from J, the gap between germline ends came to 9 bases. The CDR3 loop reads CASSPTKNYGYTF. CDR3 coding DNA: TGTGCCAGTAGTCCGACAAAGAACTATGGCTACACCTTC.

This chain connects TRBV9 to TRBJ1-6, with D perhaps matching TRBD1 (5 bases). The V and J ends lost 0 bases and 9 bases respectively, with 7 bases between them. This CDR3 is 13 amino acids long. Germline V gives CDR1 SGDLS, CDR2 YYNGEE. The CDR3 nucleotides are TGTGCCAGCAGCGTAGAGGGGCTTTCACCCCTCCACTTT. It yields the protein CASSVEGLSPLHF.

The chain is built from TRBV5-5 and TRBJ2-1; D is unresolved. There are 16 residues in the CDR3. From germline, CDR1 is SGHKS and CDR2 YYEKEE (reference sequence). Trimming cost V 0 bases and J 0 bases, with 10 bases left between them. CDR3 sequence: CASSLVPAGSYNEQFF. The DNA for the CDR3 is TGTGCCAGCAGCTTGGTTCCAGCCGGCTCCTACAATGAGCAGTTCTTC.

This chain connects TRBV7-2 to TRBJ2-1, with 12 bases identical to TRBD2. This CDR3 is 15 amino acids long. Unmatched junction bases numbered 5, after V lost 1 base and J lost 10 bases. The germline V gene encodes CDR1 SGHTA and CDR2 FQGNSA. The CDR3 DNA reads TGTGCCAGCAGCTTAGTACTAGCGGGGGGCGGGGAGCAGTTCTTC. It specifies CASSLVLAGGGEQFF.

The chain carries TRBV10-3 and TRBJ2-5; D gene uncertain. The J call may be mistaken, given a closer DNA end match to TRBJ2-7. Germline V gives CDR1 ENHRY, CDR2 SYGVKD. The CDR3 is 13 residues long. The CDR3 bases are TGTGCCACCACAAGCCGGTTCTTCTACGAGCAGTACTTC. Translation gives CATTSRFFYEQYF.

This chain uses TRBV18 with TRBJ2-2; 7 bases are a match to TRBD1. V was clipped by 1 base and J by 1 base; unmatched bases: 6. This CDR3 has 17 residues. Germline CDR1 and CDR2: KGHSH and LQKENI. CDR3 in DNA: TGTGCCAGCTCACCACTTAACAGGGGCCTGAACACCGGGGAGCTGTTTTTT. Translated, it gives CASSPLNRGLNTGELFF.

This rearrangement joins TRBV2 to TRBJ2-5; D ambiguous. The DNA end favors TRBJ2-7, so the J call may be wrong. The CDR3 has 13 amino acids. Germline values: CDR1 SNHLY, CDR2 FYNNEI. The CDR3 loop is CASSVPGPYEQYF. CDR3 DNA: TGTGCCAGCAGTGTTCCGGGCCCCTACGAGCAGTACTTC.

The rearrangement uses TRBV15 and TRBJ1-4; the D gene is possibly TRBD1 (5 bases). The CDR3 has 13 amino acids. Trimming pared 8 bases from V and 3 bases from J, leaving 10 bases between. Looked up from germline, CDR1 is LNHNV and CDR2 is YYDKDF (reference sequence). The CDR3 reads CATGGRANEKLFF. For the CDR3, the DNA is TGTGCCACCGGCGGCAGGGCTAATGAAAAACTGTTTTTT. The variable domain in full, completed from reference TRBV15 and TRBJ1-4, reads DAMVIQNPRYQVTQFGKPVTLSCSQTLNHNVMYWYQQKSSQAPKLLFHYYDKDFNNEADTPDNFQSRRPNTSFCFLDIRSPGLGDTAMYLCATGGRANEKLFFGSGTQLSVL.

The DNA for the CDR3 is TGTGCCAGCAGCTTAGGTTGGGGGGTAGAGACCCAGTACTTC. It is translated as CASSLGWGVETQYF. V gene TRBV11-2 combines with J gene TRBJ2-5; D may be TRBD2 (6 bases). Trimming left V 1 base short and J 4 bases short, with 10 bases between. CDR1 and CDR2 (germline): SGHAT, FQNNGV. The CDR3 spans 14 residues. The full variable domain, completed using reference TRBV11-2 and TRBJ2-5, is EAGVAQSPRYKIIEKRQSVAFWCNPISGHATLYWYQQILGQGPKLLIQFQNNGVVDDSQLPKDRFSAERLKGVDSTLKIQPAKLEDSAVYLCASSLGWGVETQYFGPGTRLLVL.

The chain recombines TRBV7-8 with TRBJ1-6; no clear D gene. The length of the CDR3 is 13 residues. Trimming cost V 2 bases and J 9 bases, with 8 bases left between them. From germline, CDR1 is SGHVS and CDR2 FQNEAQ. The CDR3 here is CASSLTWGSPLHF. Written as DNA, the CDR3 is TGTGCCAGCAGCTTAACATGGGGTTCACCCCTCCACTTT.

The J gene is TRBJ1-1, the V gene TRBV5-6, with TRBD1 matching 7 bases. Per germline, CDR1 SGHDT and CDR2 YYEEEE. The V and J ends lost 4 bases and 0 bases, in that order; junction bases with no gene match: 12. This CDR3 contains 17 residues. CDR3 in DNA: TGTGCCAGCAGCCTCGCCGGGACAGTCATCATGAACACTGAAGCTTTCTTT. It specifies CASSLAGTVIMNTEAFF.

The J gene is TRBJ2-3, the V gene TRBV9, with 11 positions matching TRBD2. The CDR3 length is 15 residues. V dropped 3 bases and J dropped 3; count of bases not matched to a gene: 3. Germline V gives CDR1 SGDLS, CDR2 YYNGEE. The CDR3 coding sequence is TGTGCCAGCAGCGGTAGCGGGGGGGCGACAGATACGCAGTATTTT. As protein: CASSGSGGATDTQYF.

The V call is TRBV28, the J call TRBJ1-1, with unresolved D. Germline CDR1 and CDR2: MDHEN and SYDVKM. The V end was cut by 2 bases, the J end by 1 base, with 2 bases between. This CDR3 comprises 12 residues. This CDR3 is CASSLQNTEAFF. Here the CDR3 DNA reads TGTGCCAGCAGTTTACAGAACACTGAAGCTTTCTTT.

The chain employs TRBV7-3 and TRBJ2-1, with a weak D call TRBD1 (5 bases). CDR1 and CDR2 from the germline V gene are SGHTA and FQGTGA. The length of the CDR3 is 14 residues. V was shortened by 0 bases and J by 2 bases, with 5 bases between the two germline ends. The CDR3 coding sequence is TGTGCCAGCAGCTTAACAGGGGCCTACAATGAGCAGTTCTTC. It encodes CASSLTGAYNEQFF.

The gene calls are TRBV6-1 and TRBJ2-7; the match to TRBD2 covers 10 bases. The CDR3 is 14 residues long. Germline CDR1 is MNHNS and CDR2 is SASEGT. J lost 6 bases, V lost 0 bases, and 2 bases had no gene match. As DNA, the CDR3 is TGTGCCAGCAGTGAAGCAAGCGGGGGGGCCGAGCAGTACTTC. Its protein product is CASSEASGGAEQYF.

The chain is built from TRBV5-1 and TRBJ1-6, with a possible D match to TRBD1 (5 bases). The germline V and J ends were trimmed by 4 bases and 7 bases, with 18 bases remaining between them. The CDR3 covers 16 residues. Germline values: CDR1 SGHRS, CDR2 YFSETQ. The CDR3 here is CASSPDNGHYNSPLHF. Written as DNA, the CDR3 is TGCGCCAGCAGCCCAGATAATGGACACTACAATTCACCCCTCCACTTT.

The CDR3 DNA is TGTGCCAGCAGTCCGACTAGCGGGGCGATCGGGGAGCTGTTTTTT. Protein product: CASSPTSGAIGELFF. The chain employs TRBV27 and TRBJ2-2, with 11 positions matching TRBD2. The CDR3 has 15 amino acids. Per germline, CDR1 MNHEY and CDR2 SMNVEV (reference sequence). V was clipped by 5 bases and J by 7 bases; unmatched bases: 6.

The V call is TRBV7-9, the J call TRBJ1-2; D remains unclear. V shed 3 bases and J shed 4 bases, with 9 bases lying between them. The CDR3 consists of 13 residues. Germline V gene data show CDR1 as SEHNR and CDR2 as FQNEAQ (reference sequence). The CDR3 region is CASSFGNFYGYTF. The CDR3 nucleotides are TGTGCCAGCAGCTTTGGAAATTTCTATGGCTACACCTTC.

The gene calls are TRBV10-3 and TRBJ2-1, with 8 bases that match TRBD2. V was clipped by 8 bases and J by 0 bases; unmatched bases: 9. The length of the CDR3 is 16 residues. CDR1 and CDR2 (germline): ENHRY, SYGVKD. CDR3 in DNA: TGTGCCATCGAGGACAGCGGGGGCGGCTCCTACAATGAGCAGTTCTTC. It is translated as CAIEDSGGGSYNEQFF.

This clone was seen a single time. The V gene is TRBV11-2, the J gene TRBJ2-5, with D unresolved. Between the trimmed V and J ends, which lost 3 bases and 2 bases, there was a span of 4 bases. Per the germline V gene, CDR1 is SGHAT and CDR2 is FQNNGV. This CDR3 is built from 12 residues. Here the CDR3 reads CASSFLQETQYF. The CDR3 DNA reads TGTGCCAGCAGCTTTTTACAAGAGACCCAGTACTTC.

This rearrangement joins TRBV7-6 to TRBJ2-5, with 7 bases matching TRBD2. Germline CDR1 is SGHVS and CDR2 is FNYEAQ. The CDR3 is made up of 15 amino acids. Trimming at V came to 6 bases and at J to 2 bases, leaving 9 bases not matched to a gene. CDR3 region: CASSRSEAGQETQYF. CDR3 sequence (DNA): TGTGCCAGCAGTCGTTCTGAAGCGGGACAAGAGACCCAGTACTTC.

The genes are TRBV7-3 and TRBJ1-1; D unresolved. CDR1 and CDR2 from the germline V gene are SGHTA and FQGTGA. Trimming left V 1 base short and J 0 bases short, with 18 bases between. The CDR3 is made up of 18 amino acids. The CDR3 nucleotides read TGTGCCAGCAGCTTAAATCATCCCCCCGTGTCCCTGAACACTGAAGCTTTCTTT. This translates into CASSLNHPPVSLNTEAFF.